This T cell receptor beta chain was recovered during a study of T-cell reconstitution after alpha-beta-depleted transplantation in children. Study-wide points: At around two months after transplant, the alpha-beta T cells were reportedly derived from several hundred expanded clones that came from non-depleted graft cells. At the one-year point after transplant, T-cell counts and TCRbeta diversity were found to come mostly from T cells that had been newly produced. After transplant, high TCRbeta diversity at day 60 in some patients arose from surviving recipient T cells and thymic progenitors.

A TCRbeta library incorporating unique molecular identifiers was prepared. MiXCR, run by TCRdb on the PCR reads, gives a single entry per CDR3 protein. The sample contains about 600,000 distinct CDR3 sequences, approximately 12% of which appear only once. Germline CDR1 reads SQVTM; CDR2 reads ANQGSEA. CDR3 length: 12 amino acids. V lost 4 bases to trimming and J lost 2 bases, with 9 bases between them. This clonotype was detected ten times or more. What it recognizes is unknown. Sample: PBMCs, mostly from graft donor cells, taken 360 days after TCRalphabeta/CD19-depleted stem cell transplant. The clonotype originates from a male patient younger than 18 who had a stem cell transplant for acute myeloid leukemia, so the T cells may come from the graft donor. The chain combines TRBV29-1 with TRBJ2-7; no firm D call. As DNA, the CDR3 is TGCAGCGTTGTAGGAAGGGCCTACGAGCAGTACTTC. This sequence encodes CSVVGRAYEQYF.